Here is one TCR beta chain with its context. Documented treatment: randomized to nivolumab then ipilimumab (arm A) or the reverse (arm B). These data come from a study of sequential checkpoint blockade in melanoma. The CDR3 sequence is 12 residues long. V shed 6 bases and J shed 2 bases, with 8 bases lying between them. The V gene's germline CDR1 is SQVTM and CDR2 ANQGSEA. Sequenced by immunoSEQ multiplex PCR; TCRdb stores in-frame clones only, minus some. This table holds approximately 11,000 clones, 55% to 70% found once. V gene TRBV29-1 combines with J gene TRBJ1-5, with D perhaps matching TRBD1 (6 bases). The source material was CD8+ T cells sorted from blood (inferred from file names), sampled from a patient given nivolumab and ipilimumab in sequence. This clonotype was obtained from a human donor with melanoma. The CDR3 region has the DNA TGCAGCGTCCGACAGGGCAATCAGCCCCAGCATTTT. Its translation is CSVRQGNQPQHF.